The source of this T cell receptor beta chain is a study of T cell changes during pregnancy in multiple sclerosis. Unmatched junction bases numbered 0, after V lost 2 bases and J lost 7 bases. The CDR3 totals 13 residues. Germline assignment: CDR1 MNHNY and CDR2 SVGAGI (reference sequence). Here immunoSEQ multiplex PCR was the method, and the copy in TCRdb shows in-frame clones only, minus some. The sample consists of tens of thousands of clones, around 87% of them appearing once. The source material was CD4+ T cells from peripheral blood mononuclear cells, sampled in the third trimester of pregnancy. The clonotype comes from a female donor in good health, enrolled as a control in a pregnancy study. This chain joins TRBV6-6 and TRBJ1-5, with 9 bases identical to TRBD1. The CDR3 DNA reads TGTGCCAGCAGTTACGACAGGGGGCAGCCCCAGCATTTT. It encodes CASSYDRGQPQHF.